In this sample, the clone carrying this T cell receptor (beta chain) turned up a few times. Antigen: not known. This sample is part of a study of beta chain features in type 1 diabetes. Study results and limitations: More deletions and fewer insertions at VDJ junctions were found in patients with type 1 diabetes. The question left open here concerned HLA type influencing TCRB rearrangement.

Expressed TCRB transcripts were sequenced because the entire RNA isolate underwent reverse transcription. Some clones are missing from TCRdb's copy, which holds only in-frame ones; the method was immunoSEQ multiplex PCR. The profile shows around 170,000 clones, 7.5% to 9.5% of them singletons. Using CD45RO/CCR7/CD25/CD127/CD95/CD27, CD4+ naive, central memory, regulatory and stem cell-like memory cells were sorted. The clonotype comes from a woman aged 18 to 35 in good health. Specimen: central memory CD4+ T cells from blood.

CDR3 amino acids: CASSPAEDQPQHF. The CDR3 nucleotides read TGTGCCAGCTCACCAGCGGAGGATCAGCCCCAGCATTTT. The V call is TRBV18, the J call TRBJ1-5; D gene ambiguous. The germline V gene encodes CDR1 KGHSH and CDR2 LQKENI. Trimming took 2 bases from V and 5 from J, leaving 7 bases between them. The CDR3 spans 13 residues. The complete variable domain, with remaining parts taken from reference TRBV18 and TRBJ1-5, reads NAGVMQNPRHLVRRRGQEARLRCSPMKGHSHVYWYRQLPEEGLKFMVYLQKENIIDESGMPKERFSAEFPKEGPSILRIQQVVRGDSAAYFCASSPAEDQPQHFGDGTRLSIL.